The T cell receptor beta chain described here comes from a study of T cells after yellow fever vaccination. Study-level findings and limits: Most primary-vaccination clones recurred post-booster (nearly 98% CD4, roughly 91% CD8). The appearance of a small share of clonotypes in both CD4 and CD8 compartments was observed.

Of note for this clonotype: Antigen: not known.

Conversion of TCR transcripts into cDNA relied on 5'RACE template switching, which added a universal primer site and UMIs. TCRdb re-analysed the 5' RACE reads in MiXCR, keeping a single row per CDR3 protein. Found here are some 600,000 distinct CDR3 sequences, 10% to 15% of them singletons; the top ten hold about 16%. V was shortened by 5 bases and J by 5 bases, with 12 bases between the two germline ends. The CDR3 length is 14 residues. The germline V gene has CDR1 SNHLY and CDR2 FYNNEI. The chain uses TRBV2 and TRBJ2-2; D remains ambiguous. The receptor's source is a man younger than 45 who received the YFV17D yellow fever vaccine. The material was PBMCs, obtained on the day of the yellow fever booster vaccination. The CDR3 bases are TGTGCCAGCAGTCCTCACAAAATTACCGGGGAGCTGTTTTTT. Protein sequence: CASSPHKITGELFF.